These 24 T cell receptor beta chains were sequenced from one sample in a study of chemoradiotherapy in HPV16-positive cancers. Some clones are missing from TCRdb's copy, which holds only in-frame ones; the method was immunoSEQ multiplex PCR. The sample consists of thousands of clones, 88% of them appearing once. Sample: tumor tissue, taken from a patient who underwent chemoradiotherapy. Receptor source: a human donor with HPV-associated anogenital cancer.

This sequence joins TRBV4-2 and TRBJ2-5; 12 bases are a match to TRBD2. Germline CDR1 and CDR2: LGHNA and YNFKEQ. The CDR3 has 18 residues. V dropped 0 bases and J dropped 1; count of bases not matched to a gene: 6. CDR3 nucleotides: TGTGCCAGCAGCCAAGAATACGTACTAGCGGGAGGCCAAGAGACCCAGTACTTC. It translates to CASSQEYVLAGGQETQYF.

This chain uses TRBV6-6 with TRBJ2-1; 10 positions match TRBD1. Germline loops: CDR1 MNHNY, CDR2 SVGAGI (reference sequence). The trim removed 6 bases at V and 5 bases at J, leaving 7 bases unmatched. CDR3 size: 15 residues. CDR3 nucleotides: TGTGCCAGCAGGAGAGACAGGGGGCTTAACAATGAGCAGTTCTTC. This sequence encodes CASRRDRGLNNEQFF.

The CDR3 DNA reads as TGTGCCAGTAGACGCACTAGCGGGAGAAATGAGCAGTTCTTC. This codes for CASRRTSGRNEQFF. This sequence joins TRBV19 and TRBJ2-1; 11 positions match TRBD2. The germline V gene has CDR1 LNHDA and CDR2 SQIVND (reference sequence). Trimming at V came to 6 bases and at J to 7 bases, leaving 5 bases not matched to a gene. The CDR3 extends over 14 amino acids.

The chain combines TRBV18 with TRBJ2-5; no reliable D call. Germline CDR1 is KGHSH and CDR2 is LQKENI. V lost 1 base and J lost 7, with 10 bases in between. This CDR3 spans 13 amino acids. Here the CDR3 reads CASSPRALGTQYF. The DNA for the CDR3 is TGTGCCAGCTCACCACGGGCCTTAGGGACCCAGTACTTC.

The chain has TRBV5-8 and TRBJ2-5; possibly TRBD1 for D (5 bases). Germline V lookup: CDR1 SGHTS, CDR2 YDEGEE. CDR3 size: 13 residues. Trimming cost V 0 bases and J 2 bases, with 5 bases left between them. CDR3 DNA sequence: TGTGCCAGCAGCTTGGACAGGCAAGAGACCCAGTACTTC. This sequence encodes CASSLDRQETQYF.

This chain connects TRBV6-1 to TRBJ2-5, with 7 bases fitting TRBD2. The germline CDR1 and CDR2 sequences are MNHNS and SASEGT. The V segment lost 0 bases and the J segment 5 bases; nucleotides outside the gene matches: 6. The CDR3 covers 15 residues. CDR3 DNA sequence: TGTGCCAGCAGTGAAGCGGGCGGGGGACGTGAGACCCAGTACTTC. Its translation: CASSEAGGGRETQYF.

The gene calls are TRBV5-4 and TRBJ1-2; perhaps TRBD1 as D (5 bases). This CDR3 has 14 amino acids. Germline values: CDR1 SGHNT, CDR2 YYREEE (reference sequence). V was shortened by 2 bases and J by 7 bases, with 15 bases between the two germline ends. The CDR3 loop reads CASSFFQGTGGYTF. The CDR3 nucleotides read TGTGCCAGCAGCTTCTTTCAGGGTACTGGTGGCTACACCTTC.

The J gene is TRBJ1-6, the V gene TRBV6-5; TRBD1 is a possible D gene (5 bases). Trimming removed 7 bases from V and 7 bases from J, with 14 bases in between. CDR3 length: 14 residues. CDR1 is MNHEY, CDR2 SVGAGI, per germline. The CDR3 DNA is TGTGCCAGCAACCTCAACTCAGGGAATTCACCCCTCCACTTT. Translated, it gives CASNLNSGNSPLHF.

The chain has TRBV25-1 and TRBJ2-7; 7 bases are a match to TRBD1. CDR3 length: 13 residues. CDR1 and CDR2 from the germline V gene are MGHDK and SYGVNS. Trimming removed 6 bases from V and 5 bases from J; junction bases left unmatched: 7. The DNA of the CDR3 is TGTGCCAGCAGGAGGGGGCTGGGGGACGAGCAGTACGTC. Encoded protein: CASRRGLGDEQYV.

The J gene is TRBJ2-5, the V gene TRBV7-2; 7 nucleotides align to TRBD2. The CDR3 has 15 amino acids. Germline V gene sequence: CDR1 SGHTA, CDR2 FQGNSA. Trimming removed 3 bases from V and 6 bases from J; junction bases left unmatched: 10. CDR3 in DNA: TGTGCCAGCAGCTTCGGAGACGGGGGGATGAAGACCCAGTACTTC. It codes for CASSFGDGGMKTQYF.

This chain joins TRBV2 and TRBJ1-1; tentative D call: TRBD1 (5 bases). V lost 9 bases to trimming and J lost 5 bases, with 22 bases between them. The germline gives CDR1 SNHLY, CDR2 FYNNEI. The CDR3 is made up of 15 amino acids. CDR3 residues: CARDLPGAGGTEAFF. DNA for the CDR3: TGTGCCAGAGACCTCCCGGGTGCTGGGGGAACTGAAGCTTTCTTT.

CDR3 in amino acids: CASSQRKSTDTQYF. DNA for the CDR3: TGTGCCAGCAGTCAACGAAAGAGCACAGATACGCAGTATTTT. This chain joins TRBV6-6 and TRBJ2-3; D unresolved. V lost 5 bases, J lost 0 bases, and 9 bases lay in between. Germline values: CDR1 MNHNY, CDR2 SVGAGI (reference sequence). This CDR3 has 14 residues.

The chain combines TRBV2 with TRBJ1-6; D unclear. CDR1 is SNHLY, CDR2 FYNNEI, per germline. V gave up 2 bases and J gave up 5 bases, with 1 base separating them. The CDR3 runs to 12 residues. The CDR3 nucleotides read TGTGCCAGCAGTGAAAATAATTCACCCCTCCACTTT. Encoded protein: CASSENNSPLHF.

The rearrangement uses TRBV5-6 and TRBJ1-3, with D possibly TRBD1 on 5 matching bases. V was trimmed by 1 base and J by 0 bases, leaving 8 bases between them. Germline loops: CDR1 SGHDT, CDR2 YYEEEE. The CDR3 extends over 15 amino acids. The CDR3 sequence is CASSLRGYSGNTIYF. The CDR3 DNA reads TGTGCCAGCAGCTTGCGGGGGTACTCTGGAAACACCATATATTTT.

The chain has TRBV19 and TRBJ1-5, with TRBD1 matching 11 bases. The CDR3 length is 17 residues. The V gene end was trimmed by 5 bases and the J gene end by 0 bases; junction bases not matched to a gene: 6. Germline V CDR1 and CDR2: LNHDA, SQIVND (reference sequence). CDR3 in DNA: TGTGCCAGTAGTCCCTGGACAGGGGGCGTTAGCAATCAGCCCCAGCATTTT. It yields the protein CASSPWTGGVSNQPQHF.

V usage is TRBV27 and J usage is TRBJ2-7; unclear D gene. Germline values: CDR1 MNHEY, CDR2 SMNVEV (reference sequence). The CDR3 totals 14 residues. The germline V and J ends were trimmed by 1 base and 2 bases, with 9 bases remaining between them. The chain's CDR3 is CASSLLGPAYEQYF. CDR3 sequence (DNA): TGTGCCAGCAGTTTATTAGGGCCCGCCTACGAGCAGTACTTC.

The chain uses TRBV2 and TRBJ2-1; D possibly matches TRBD1 or TRBD2 (5 bases each). The CDR3 has 15 residues. The germline V gene has CDR1 SNHLY and CDR2 FYNNEI. Trimming shortened V by 6 bases and J by 0 bases, and 12 bases separated the two germline ends. This CDR3 is CASSAGANSYNEQFF. CDR3 coding DNA: TGTGCCAGCAGCGCCGGGGCTAACTCCTACAATGAGCAGTTCTTC.

The chain links TRBV7-9 to TRBJ2-2, with 10 bases matching TRBD1. Germline assignment: CDR1 SEHNR and CDR2 FQNEAQ (reference sequence). The length of the CDR3 is 17 residues. With 5 bases clipped from V and 7 bases from J, the junction kept 13 bases outside the gene matches. CDR3 nucleotides: TGTGCCAGCAGCCCCGGACCCGGGACAGGGGTGGTCGGGGAGCTGTTTTTT. Its translation is CASSPGPGTGVVGELFF.

The J gene is TRBJ2-7, the V gene TRBV7-6, with TRBD2 matching 13 bases. Germline CDR1 and CDR2: SGHVS and FNYEAQ. Losses at the gene ends were 5 bases for V and 7 bases for J; bases not matched to a gene: 8. The CDR3 length is 15 residues. DNA of the CDR3: TGTGCCAGCAGCCGGACTAGCGGGAGTATAGGGGAGCAGTACGTC. Amino acids: CASSRTSGSIGEQYV.

Only one count was recorded for this clone. V is TRBV2 and J is TRBJ2-5; D is unclear. The germline V gene has CDR1 SNHLY and CDR2 FYNNEI. Trimming cost V 7 bases and J 2 bases, with 14 bases left between them. This CDR3 is 14 amino acids long. CDR3 sequence: CASNWGSSQETQYF. CDR3 coding DNA: TGTGCCAGCAATTGGGGTAGCAGTCAAGAGACCCAGTACTTC.

The chain uses TRBV7-8 and TRBJ2-3; 7 nucleotides align to TRBD2. The CDR3 has 15 amino acids. Unmatched junction bases numbered 4, after V lost 2 bases and J lost 2 bases. Germline V gene data show CDR1 as SGHVS and CDR2 as FQNEAQ. The CDR3 spells CASSLLAGATDTQYF. Written as DNA, the CDR3 is TGTGCCAGCAGCTTATTGGCGGGAGCCACAGATACGCAGTATTTT.

This chain uses TRBV19 with TRBJ1-1; D possibly corresponds to TRBD1 (6 bases). This CDR3 is 16 amino acids long. V shed 7 bases and J shed 5 bases, with 23 bases lying between them. Germline V gives CDR1 LNHDA, CDR2 SQIVND (reference sequence). CDR3: CASNFGGASFMTEAFF. The CDR3 DNA is TGTGCCAGTAATTTTGGGGGCGCCTCGTTCATGACTGAAGCTTTCTTT.

The chain recombines TRBV7-2 with TRBJ1-1; 9 nucleotides line up with TRBD1. The V segment lost 5 bases and the J segment 2 bases; nucleotides outside the gene matches: 6. The V gene's germline CDR1 is SGHTA and CDR2 FQGNSA. The CDR3 covers 15 residues. The CDR3 bases are TGTGCCAGCAGCAAACGGACAGGGGATAACACTGAAGCTTTCTTT. It yields the protein CASSKRTGDNTEAFF.

This clone was detected only once. The V gene is TRBV6-1, the J gene TRBJ2-3, with no clear D. The CDR3 is 16 residues long. The V gene lost 0 bases and the J gene lost 6 bases, with 16 bases spanning the gap. The V gene's germline CDR1 is MNHNS and CDR2 SASEGT. CDR3 sequence: CASSEALGQVVDTQYF. CDR3 coding DNA: TGTGCCAGCAGTGAAGCGCTGGGTCAGGTCGTGGATACGCAGTATTTT.